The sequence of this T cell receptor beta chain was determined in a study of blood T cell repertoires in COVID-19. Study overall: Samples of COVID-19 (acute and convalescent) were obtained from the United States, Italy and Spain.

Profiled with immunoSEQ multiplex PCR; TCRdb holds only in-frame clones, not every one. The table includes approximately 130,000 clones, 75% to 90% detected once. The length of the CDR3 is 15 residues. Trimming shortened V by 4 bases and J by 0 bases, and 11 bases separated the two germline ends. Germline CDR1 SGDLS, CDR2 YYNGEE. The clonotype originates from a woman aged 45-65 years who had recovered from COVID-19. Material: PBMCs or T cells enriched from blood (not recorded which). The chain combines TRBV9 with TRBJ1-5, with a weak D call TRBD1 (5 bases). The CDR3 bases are TGTGCCAGCAGCCTGACAGCATATAGCAATCAGCCCCAGCATTTT. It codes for CASSLTAYSNQPQHF.